Below, 15 T cell receptor beta chains from the same sample are listed, as sequenced in a study. TCRdb redid the calling of the 5' RACE reads with MiXCR, one entry per CDR3 protein. The sample shows roughly 6,100 distinct CDR3 sequences, about 75% of them seen only once. Sequenced sample: memory CD4+ T cells sorted from a lymph node. Sample subset: memory CD4+ T cells, CD4+CD45RO+CD25-. Source of these receptors: a female donor with breast cancer.

To note about this clonotype: One end of the junction does not line up with germline, which may come from a read error. V gene TRBV12-3 or TRBV12-4 combines with J gene TRBJ1-3; D perhaps matches TRBD1 (6 bases). There are 12 residues in the CDR3. CDR3 coding DNA: TGTGCCAGCAGTTCAGGGACACCAGGATCGGGTTTT. It specifies CASSSGTPGSGF.

This chain links TRBV28 with TRBJ2-7; D may be TRBD2 (6 bases). Germline lookup yields CDR1 MDHEN and CDR2 SYDVKM. The CDR3 runs 14 residues. V was clipped by 6 bases and J by 1 base, with 13 bases between them. CDR3 DNA: TGTGCCAGCAGGACGGGAGAAGGATCCTACGAGCAGTACTTC. Amino acids: CASRTGEGSYEQYF.

This clonotype showed up just once. The genes are TRBV20-1 and TRBJ1-2, with 7 bases fitting TRBD1. V gave up 3 bases and J gave up 3 bases; unmatched junction bases: 7. The CDR3 is 14 residues long. Germline lookup yields CDR1 DFQATT and CDR2 SNEGSKA (reference sequence). This chain's CDR3 is CSASRGGFHYGYTF. The CDR3 coding sequence is TGCAGTGCTAGCCGAGGGGGCTTTCACTATGGCTACACCTTC.

J is TRBJ1-2 and V is TRBV5-1, with D tentatively TRBD1 (5 bases). This CDR3 is built from 14 residues. Germline CDR1 reads SGHRS; CDR2 reads YFSETQ. V was clipped by 4 bases and J by 4 bases, with 14 bases between them. The CDR3 here is CASSSQGVSYGYTF. The CDR3 DNA sequence: TGCGCCAGCAGCAGCCAAGGGGTCAGCTATGGCTACACCTTC.

The rearrangement uses TRBV5-1 and TRBJ2-2; no reliable D call. Germline lookup yields CDR1 SGHRS and CDR2 YFSETQ. V was shortened by 4 bases and J by 7 bases, with 14 bases between the two germline ends. CDR3 length: 14 residues. The CDR3 region has the DNA TGCGCCAGCAGCCCAGACAACGAAGGCGGGGAGCTGTTTTTT. Its protein is CASSPDNEGGELFF.

This clonotype was detected once. This chain uses TRBV5-1 with TRBJ2-3; possible D gene TRBD1, 5 bases. Germline V gene data show CDR1 as SGHRS and CDR2 as YFSETQ. The CDR3 spans 14 residues. V lost 0 bases to trimming and J lost 5 bases, with 10 bases between them. The DNA of the CDR3 is TGCGCCAGCAGCTTGGAGGGGCACTTAGATACGCAGTATTTT. It is translated as CASSLEGHLDTQYF.

This clonotype counts as medium-sized. DNA for the CDR3: TGTGCCAGCAGTTACCGACTAGAGGAGACCCAGTACTTC. Translation: CASSYRLEETQYF. The chain couples TRBV6-5 to TRBJ2-5; tentatively, D is TRBD2 (6 bases). CDR3 size: 13 residues. Germline CDR1 reads MNHEY; CDR2 reads SVGAGI. The V end was cut by 2 bases, the J end by 5 bases, with 9 bases between.

Only one count was recorded for this clonotype. V usage is TRBV7-2 and J usage is TRBJ2-2; weak D call: TRBD2 (5 bases). CDR3 length equals 17 residues. Germline V lookup: CDR1 SGHTA, CDR2 FQGNSA. V was pared by 5 bases and J by 4 bases, with 20 bases between. The CDR3 DNA reads as TGTGCCAGCAGCCTAAACCCTCCGGGGATCCCCACCGGGGAGCTGTTTTTT. Protein product: CASSLNPPGIPTGELFF.

V and J are TRBV5-1 and TRBJ2-5; no reliable D call. The CDR3 runs to 14 residues. Germline V gene data show CDR1 as SGHRS and CDR2 as YFSETQ. Trimming removed 1 base at V and 2 bases at J, with 9 bases between. CDR3 DNA: TGCGCCAGCAGCTTGTTCCGAACGCAAGAGACCCAGTACTTC. Translation: CASSLFRTQETQYF.

The CDR3 nucleotides are TGCGCCAGCAGTGAATATGTGCTGACCAGCTCCTATAATTCACCCCTCCACTTT. Translated, it gives CASSEYVLTSSYNSPLHF. The chain carries TRBV10-1 and TRBJ1-6, with D unresolved. The CDR3 consists of 18 residues. Germline V gives CDR1 WNHNN, CDR2 SYGVQD (reference sequence). V dropped 3 bases and J dropped 0 bases, with 15 bases sitting between them.

The chain links TRBV20-1 to TRBJ1-5; D might be TRBD1 (5 bases). Trimming left V 6 bases short and J 3 bases short, with 21 bases between. Per the germline V gene, CDR1 is DFQATT and CDR2 is SNEGSKA (reference sequence). CDR3 length: 16 residues. CDR3 sequence: CSAKKGRRQFNQPQHF. CDR3 bases: TGCAGTGCAAAGAAGGGTAGAAGACAGTTCAATCAGCCCCAGCATTTT.

The rearrangement links TRBV20-1 to TRBJ2-1; D is perhaps TRBD2 (5 bases). Between the trimmed V and J ends, which lost 6 bases and 5 bases, there was a span of 20 bases. There are 15 residues in the CDR3. Germline V gives CDR1 DFQATT, CDR2 SNEGSKA (reference sequence). CDR3: CSAMPRGRVNNEQFF. The CDR3 DNA reads TGCAGTGCAATGCCCCGGGGTAGAGTAAACAATGAGCAGTTCTTC.

This clonotype ranks as large. The chain has TRBV7-9 and TRBJ2-1; possibly TRBD1 for D (6 bases). Germline CDR1 SEHNR, CDR2 FQNEAQ (reference sequence). This CDR3 contains 14 residues. The V end was cut by 3 bases, the J end by 4 bases, with 10 bases between. CDR3 in amino acids: CASSLQQGYNEQFF. Here the CDR3 DNA reads TGTGCCAGCAGCTTGCAACAGGGATACAATGAGCAGTTCTTC.

V and J are TRBV6-1 and TRBJ1-2, with TRBD1 matching over 7 bases. V shed 5 bases and J 3 bases; nucleotides not matched to a gene: 6. This CDR3 is built from 14 residues. CDR1 is MNHNS and CDR2 is SASEGT in the germline V gene. The CDR3 nucleotides read TGTGCCAGCAGTAAGCAGGGGGTGGACTATGGCTACACCTTC. Its translation is CASSKQGVDYGYTF.

This chain joins TRBV12-3 or TRBV12-4 and TRBJ1-6, with no clear D. V lost 8 bases, J lost 8 bases, and 13 bases lay in between. This CDR3 has 13 residues. CDR3 amino acids: CASSDGYYSPLHF. The DNA for the CDR3 is TGTGCCAGCTCGGACGGTTACTATTCACCCCTCCACTTT.